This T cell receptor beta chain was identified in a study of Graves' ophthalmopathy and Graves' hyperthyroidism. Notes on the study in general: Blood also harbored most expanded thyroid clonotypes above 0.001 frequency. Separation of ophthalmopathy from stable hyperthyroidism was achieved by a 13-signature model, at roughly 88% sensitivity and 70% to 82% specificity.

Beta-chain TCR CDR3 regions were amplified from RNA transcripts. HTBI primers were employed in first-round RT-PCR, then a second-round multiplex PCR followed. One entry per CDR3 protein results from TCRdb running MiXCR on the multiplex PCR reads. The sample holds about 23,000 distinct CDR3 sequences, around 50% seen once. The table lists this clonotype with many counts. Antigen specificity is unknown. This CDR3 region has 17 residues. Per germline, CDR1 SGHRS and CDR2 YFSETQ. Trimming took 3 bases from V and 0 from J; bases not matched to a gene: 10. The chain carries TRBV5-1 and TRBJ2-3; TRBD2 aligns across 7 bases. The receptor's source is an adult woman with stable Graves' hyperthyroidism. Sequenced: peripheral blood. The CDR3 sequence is CASSSRPGRASTDTQYF. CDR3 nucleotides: TGCGCCAGCAGCTCACGTCCAGGGAGGGCTAGCACAGATACGCAGTATTTT.